A selection of T cell receptor beta chains follows, all from one sample in a study of vaccination and CD4 T cells after COVID-19. MiXCR, applied by TCRdb to the PCR reads, yields one record per CDR3 protein. The data contain over 15,000 distinct CDR3 sequences, roughly 50% of them singletons. Their antigen targets remain unknown. The specimen sequenced was CD4+ T cells from blood, cultured in vitro. Receptor source: a human donor who had recovered from COVID-19. The CDR3 runs from the conserved cysteine through the conserved F or W. The order of the fields is clone size, V gene, J gene, D gene, CDR3 protein, CDR3 DNA. The D gene is left open where the match is weak. Size is stated for part of the rows, as once, few or many counts, or as a class when the clone is expanded.

-	TRBV30	TRBJ2-7	-	CAWTPLEGGAFEQYF	TGTGCCTGGACCCCTTTGGAGGGGGGGGCTTTCGAGCAGTACTTC
-	TRBV27	TRBJ2-2	-	CASSPTGDFTGELFF	TGTGCCAGCAGCCCTACGGGGGATTTTACCGGGGAGCTGTTTTTT
few	TRBV6-2/TRBV6-3	TRBJ1-1	-	CASSYSLRGEAFF	TGTGCCAGCAGTTACTCATTGCGGGGAGAAGCTTTCTTT
-	TRBV20-1	TRBJ2-7	TRBD1	CSARLPGQRYEQYF	TGCAGTGCTAGGCTACCGGGACAGCGCTACGAGCAGTACTTC
-	TRBV7-8	TRBJ1-3	TRBD1	CASSHIDRGISGNTIYF	TGTGCCAGCAGCCATATAGACAGGGGGATCTCTGGAAACACCATATATTTT
-	TRBV11-3	TRBJ1-6	-	CASGREASSPLHF	TGTGCCAGCGGGAGGGAAGCAAGCTCACCCCTCCACTTT
few	TRBV12-3/TRBV12-4	TRBJ1-2	-	CASSWGGVGYGYTF	TGTGCCAGCAGTTGGGGAGGGGTTGGCTATGGCTACACCTTC
few	TRBV6-1	TRBJ1-1	-	CASSVDSYTEAFF	TGTGCCAGCAGTGTCGACAGTTACACTGAAGCTTTCTTT
-	TRBV11-2	TRBJ2-7	TRBD2	CASSLGLGLAYEQYF	TGTGCCAGCAGCTTAGGTCTGGGACTAGCTTACGAGCAGTACTTC
-	TRBV21-1	TRBJ1-2	-	CASKGQGYGYTF	TGTGCCAGCAAGGGACAGGGATATGGCTACACCTTC
-	TRBV2	TRBJ2-1	TRBD2	CASSGPLAGAYNEQFF	TGTGCCAGCAGTGGACCGCTAGCGGGGGCCTACAATGAGCAGTTCTTC
-	TRBV6-1	TRBJ1-2	TRBD1	CASSGQTGGIPGYTF	TGTGCCAGCAGTGGGCAGACAGGGGGCATACCCGGCTACACCTTC
-	TRBV20-1	TRBJ2-3	-	CSASGRQTDTQYF	TGCAGTGCTAGCGGGAGACAGACAGATACGCAGTATTTT
once	TRBV9	TRBJ2-3	-	CASSSPRDTQYF	TGTGCCAGCAGCTCTCCCCGGGATACGCAGTATTTT
-	TRBV6-1	TRBJ1-1	-	CASHVSTGNTEAFF	TGTGCCAGCCACGTGTCCACAGGGAACACTGAAGCTTTCTTT
few	TRBV27	TRBJ1-1	-	CASSFTGVDTEAFF	TGTGCCAGCAGTTTCACGGGGGTCGACACTGAAGCTTTCTTT
few	TRBV6-1	TRBJ1-1	-	CASIAPRGQVEAFF	TGTGCCAGCATCGCCCCCCGGGGTCAGGTTGAAGCTTTCTTT
few	TRBV7-3	TRBJ1-2	-	CASSLNGGDYPTLYGYTF	TGTGCCAGCAGCCTAAATGGGGGGGACTACCCCACCCTCTATGGCTACACCTTC
-	TRBV27	TRBJ2-1	-	CASSRNHNEQFF	TGTGCCAGCAGTAGAAACCACAATGAGCAGTTCTTC
-	TRBV20-1	TRBJ1-1	-	CSAETGIGTEAFF	TGCAGTGCCGAAACAGGGATTGGCACTGAAGCTTTCTTT
-	TRBV6-1	TRBJ1-2	-	CASSPGRQQADYGYTF	TGTGCCAGCAGTCCCGGGAGGCAACAGGCTGACTATGGCTACACCTTC
few	TRBV27	TRBJ2-3	TRBD2	CASSFLAGTGDTQYF	TGTGCCAGCAGTTTCTTAGCGGGAACCGGAGATACGCAGTATTTT
few	TRBV7-2	TRBJ2-3	-	CASSRRAAGTDTQYF	TGTGCCAGCAGCCGGCGGGCGGCGGGCACAGATACGCAGTATTTT
-	TRBV5-4	TRBJ1-1	-	CASSRDGDEAFF	TGTGCCAGCAGCCGGGACGGCGATGAAGCTTTCTTT
-	TRBV7-2	TRBJ2-6	-	CASSLAADGANVLTF	TGTGCCAGCAGCTTAGCGGCAGATGGGGCCAACGTCCTGACTTTC
few	TRBV19	TRBJ2-3	-	CASSRPGTDTQYF	TGTGCCAGTAGTAGGCCAGGCACAGATACGCAGTATTTT
-	TRBV11-2	TRBJ1-1	-	CASSLDLWGEAFF	TGTGCCAGCAGCTTAGATCTTTGGGGGGAAGCTTTCTTT
-	TRBV2	TRBJ1-5	-	CASSRGGVQPQHF	TGTGCCAGCAGCCGTGGGGGCGTTCAGCCCCAGCATTTT
-	TRBV14	TRBJ1-2	-	CASSQGGAANYGYTF	TGTGCCAGCAGCCAAGGAGGGGCAGCTAACTATGGCTACACCTTC
-	TRBV18	TRBJ1-5	TRBD1	CASSQQGVGQPQHF	TGTGCCAGCTCACAACAGGGGGTAGGACAGCCCCAGCATTTT
-	TRBV23-1	TRBJ2-7	-	CASWGMGKPYEQYF	TGCGCCAGTTGGGGAATGGGTAAACCCTACGAGCAGTACTTC
once	TRBV7-2	TRBJ1-3	TRBD1	CASSDPPGGRSGNTIYF	TGTGCCAGCAGCGATCCGCCAGGGGGTCGCTCTGGAAACACCATATATTTT
few	TRBV7-8	TRBJ1-4	TRBD1	CASSLVRTGDNEKLFF	TGTGCCAGCAGCTTAGTTCGGACAGGGGACAATGAAAAACTGTTTTTT
few	TRBV20-1	TRBJ1-2	TRBD1	CSAPGGTGGSYGYTF	TGCAGTGCTCCCGGGGGGACAGGAGGGAGCTATGGCTACACCTTC
-	TRBV6-1	TRBJ2-7	-	CASRVRTYEQYF	TGTGCCAGCAGGGTGCGGACCTACGAGCAGTACTTC
-	TRBV4-2	TRBJ1-6	-	CASSQDRGSNSPLHF	TGTGCCAGCAGCCAAGATCGGGGGTCAAATTCACCCCTCCACTTT
-	TRBV30	TRBJ2-5	TRBD2	CAWSRRTSQETQYF	TGTGCCTGGAGTAGGAGGACTAGCCAAGAGACCCAGTACTTC
-	TRBV19	TRBJ1-6	-	CASRTRSYNSPLHF	TGTGCCAGCCGTACCCGCTCCTATAATTCACCCCTCCACTTT
-	TRBV20-1	TRBJ2-1	TRBD2	CSARQWTSGMSYNEQFF	TGCAGTGCTAGACAATGGACTAGCGGGATGTCCTACAATGAGCAGTTCTTC
-	TRBV19	TRBJ1-1	-	CASSFGDNRDTEAFF	TGTGCCAGTAGTTTCGGGGACAACAGGGACACTGAAGCTTTCTTT
-	TRBV12-3/TRBV12-4	TRBJ2-2	-	CASSRRRANTGELFF	TGTGCCAGCAGCCGTCGCCGGGCAAACACCGGGGAGCTGTTTTTT
-	TRBV6-1	TRBJ2-7	-	CASSPTGWNEQYF	TGTGCCAGCAGTCCTACTGGATGGAACGAGCAGTACTTC
few	TRBV19	TRBJ1-5	-	CASSPTGPLQPQHF	TGTGCCAGTAGTCCCACAGGGCCCCTTCAGCCCCAGCATTTT
-	TRBV7-6	TRBJ1-1	-	CASSSDTNTEAFF	TGTGCCAGCAGTTCGGACACGAACACTGAAGCTTTCTTT
once	TRBV9	TRBJ2-7	TRBD1	CASSPTGQVSYEQYF	TGTGCCAGCAGCCCTACGGGACAGGTGAGCTACGAGCAGTACTTC
-	TRBV6-2/TRBV6-3	TRBJ2-2	TRBD2	CASSYPGLAGATGELFF	TGTGCCAGCAGTTACCCGGGACTAGCGGGGGCCACCGGGGAGCTGTTTTTT
-	TRBV10-3	TRBJ2-2	-	CATRVLNTGELFF	TGTGCCACCCGGGTCCTTAACACCGGGGAGCTGTTTTTT
-	TRBV5-4	TRBJ2-1	-	CASSSGAGRSYNEQFF	TGTGCCAGCAGCTCGGGGGCGGGGAGATCCTACAATGAGCAGTTCTTC
-	TRBV28	TRBJ1-2	-	CASSFGGAVYGYTF	TGTGCCAGCAGTTTTGGGGGGGCGGTCTATGGCTACACCTTC
-	TRBV6-1	TRBJ1-5	TRBD1	CASSGGPGQQHQPQHF	TGTGCCAGCAGTGGGGGTCCGGGACAGCAACATCAGCCCCAGCATTTT
-	TRBV28	TRBJ2-1	-	CASSSGTTTTYNEQFF	TGTGCCAGCAGTTCCGGGACCACAACCACCTACAATGAGCAGTTCTTC
-	TRBV30	TRBJ1-2	-	CAWASGGEEGYTF	TGTGCCTGGGCGTCTGGGGGCGAAGAGGGCTACACCTTC
-	TRBV6-1	TRBJ2-5	-	CASERDHQETQYF	TGTGCCAGCGAAAGGGACCACCAAGAGACCCAGTACTTC